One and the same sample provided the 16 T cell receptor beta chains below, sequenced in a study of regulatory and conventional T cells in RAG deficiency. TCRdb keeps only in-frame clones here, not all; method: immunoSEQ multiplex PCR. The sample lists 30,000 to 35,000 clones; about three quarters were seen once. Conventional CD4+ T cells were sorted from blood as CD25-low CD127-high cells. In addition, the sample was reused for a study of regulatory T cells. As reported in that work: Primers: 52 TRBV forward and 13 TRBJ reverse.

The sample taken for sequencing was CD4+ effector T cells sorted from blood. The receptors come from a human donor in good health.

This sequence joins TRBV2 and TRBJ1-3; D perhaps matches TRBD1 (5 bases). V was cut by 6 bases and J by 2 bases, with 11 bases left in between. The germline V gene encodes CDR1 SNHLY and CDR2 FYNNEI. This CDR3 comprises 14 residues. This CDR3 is CASRFQGTGNTIYF. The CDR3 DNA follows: TGTGCCAGCAGGTTCCAGGGAACTGGAAACACCATATATTTT.

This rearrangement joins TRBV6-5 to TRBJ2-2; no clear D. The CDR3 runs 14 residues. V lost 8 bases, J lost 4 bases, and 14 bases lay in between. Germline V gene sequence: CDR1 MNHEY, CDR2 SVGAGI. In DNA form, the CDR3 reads TGTGCCAGCCACGCCGGGCAACTCACCGGGGAGCTGTTTTTT. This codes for CASHAGQLTGELFF.

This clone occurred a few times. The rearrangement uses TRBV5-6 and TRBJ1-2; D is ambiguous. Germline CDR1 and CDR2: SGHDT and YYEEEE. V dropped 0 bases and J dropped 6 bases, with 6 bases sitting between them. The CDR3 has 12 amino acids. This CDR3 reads CASSLAVDGYTF. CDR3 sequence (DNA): TGTGCCAGCAGCTTGGCCGTGGATGGCTACACCTTC.

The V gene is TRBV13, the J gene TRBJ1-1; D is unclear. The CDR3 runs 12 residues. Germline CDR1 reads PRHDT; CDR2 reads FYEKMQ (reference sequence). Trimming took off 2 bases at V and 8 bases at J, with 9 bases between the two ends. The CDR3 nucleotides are TGTGCCAGCAGCTTACAGGAAACCGAAGCTTTCTTT. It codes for CASSLQETEAFF.

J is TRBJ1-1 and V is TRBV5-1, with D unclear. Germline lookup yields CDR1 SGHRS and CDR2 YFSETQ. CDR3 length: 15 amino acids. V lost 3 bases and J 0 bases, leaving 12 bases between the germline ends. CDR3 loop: CASSSLKAVNTEAFF. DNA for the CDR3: TGCGCCAGCAGCTCACTTAAGGCGGTGAACACTGAAGCTTTCTTT.

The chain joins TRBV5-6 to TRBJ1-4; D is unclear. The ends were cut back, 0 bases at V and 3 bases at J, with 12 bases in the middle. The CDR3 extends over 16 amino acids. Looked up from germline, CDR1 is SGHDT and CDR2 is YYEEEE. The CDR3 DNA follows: TGTGCCAGCAGCTTGGGACCCCGGTCAGCTAATGAAAAACTGTTTTTT. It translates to CASSLGPRSANEKLFF. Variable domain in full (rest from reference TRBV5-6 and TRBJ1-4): DAGVTQSPTHLIKTRGQQVTLRCSPKSGHDTVSWYQQALGQGPQFIFQYYEEEERQRGNFPDRFSGHQFPNYSSELNVNALLLGDSALYLCASSLGPRSANEKLFFGSGTQLSVL.

The CDR3: CASSLYRDRDSYEQYF. The CDR3 nucleotides read TGTGCCAGCAGCTTATATCGGGACAGGGACTCCTACGAGCAGTACTTC. This rearrangement joins TRBV11-2 to TRBJ2-7; 9 nucleotides match TRBD1. The germline V gene encodes CDR1 SGHAT and CDR2 FQNNGV. J gave up 0 bases and V 2 bases, and 5 bases lay outside the gene matches. The CDR3 sequence is 16 residues long.

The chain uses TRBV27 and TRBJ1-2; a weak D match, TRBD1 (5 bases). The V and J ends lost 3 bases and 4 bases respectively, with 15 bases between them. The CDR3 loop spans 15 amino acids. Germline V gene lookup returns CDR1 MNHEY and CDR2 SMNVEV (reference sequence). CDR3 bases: TGTGCCAGCAGTTTCGGGGCGGAGTCTAGCTATGGCTACACCTTC. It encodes CASSFGAESSYGYTF.

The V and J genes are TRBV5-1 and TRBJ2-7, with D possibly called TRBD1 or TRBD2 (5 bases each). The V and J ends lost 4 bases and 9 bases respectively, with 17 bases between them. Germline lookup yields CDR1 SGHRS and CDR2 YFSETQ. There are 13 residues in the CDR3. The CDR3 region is CASSLESDSGQYF. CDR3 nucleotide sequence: TGCGCCAGCAGCCTTGAAAGCGACAGCGGGCAGTACTTC.

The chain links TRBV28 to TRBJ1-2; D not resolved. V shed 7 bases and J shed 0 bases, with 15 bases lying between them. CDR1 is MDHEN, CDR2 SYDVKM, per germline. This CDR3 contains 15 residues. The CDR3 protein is CASTRAPRANYGYTF. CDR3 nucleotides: TGTGCCAGCACTCGGGCCCCTAGAGCTAACTATGGCTACACCTTC.

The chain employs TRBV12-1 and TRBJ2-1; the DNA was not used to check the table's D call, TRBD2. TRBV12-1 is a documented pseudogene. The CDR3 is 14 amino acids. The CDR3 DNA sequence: TGTGCCAGCAGCTTCCGGGGGGGCGACAATGAGCAGTTCTTC. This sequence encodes CASSFRGGDNEQFF.

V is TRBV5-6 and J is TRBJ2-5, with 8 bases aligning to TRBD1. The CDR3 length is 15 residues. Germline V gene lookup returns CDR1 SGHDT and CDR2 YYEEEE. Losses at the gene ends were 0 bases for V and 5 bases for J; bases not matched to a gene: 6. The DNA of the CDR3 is TGTGCCAGCAGCTTGGGACAGGGGATGAAGGAGACCCAGTACTTC. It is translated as CASSLGQGMKETQYF.

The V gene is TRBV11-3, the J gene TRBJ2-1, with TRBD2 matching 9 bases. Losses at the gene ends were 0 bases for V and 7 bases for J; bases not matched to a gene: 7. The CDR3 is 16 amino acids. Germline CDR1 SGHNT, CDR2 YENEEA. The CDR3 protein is CASSLDRAGGGNEQFF. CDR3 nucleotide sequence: TGTGCCAGCAGCTTAGATCGAGCGGGGGGAGGGAATGAGCAGTTCTTC. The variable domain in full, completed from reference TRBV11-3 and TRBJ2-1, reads EAGVVQSPRYKIIEKKQPVAFWCNPISGHNTLYWYLQNLGQGPELLIRYENEEAVDDSQLPKDRFSAERLKGVDSTLKIQPAELGDSAVYLCASSLDRAGGGNEQFFGPGTRLTVL.

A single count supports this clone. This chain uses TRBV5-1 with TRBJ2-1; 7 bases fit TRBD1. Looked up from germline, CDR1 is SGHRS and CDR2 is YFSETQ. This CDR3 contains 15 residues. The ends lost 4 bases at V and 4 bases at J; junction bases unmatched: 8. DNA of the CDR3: TGCGCCAGCAGCCGAGGGACAGAAGGATACAATGAGCAGTTCTTC. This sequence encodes CASSRGTEGYNEQFF.

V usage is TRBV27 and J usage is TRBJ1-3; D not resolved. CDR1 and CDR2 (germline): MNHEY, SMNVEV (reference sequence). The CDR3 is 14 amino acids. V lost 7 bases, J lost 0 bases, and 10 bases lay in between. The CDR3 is CASTWAVSGNTIYF. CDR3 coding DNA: TGTGCCAGCACTTGGGCAGTCTCTGGAAACACCATATATTTT.

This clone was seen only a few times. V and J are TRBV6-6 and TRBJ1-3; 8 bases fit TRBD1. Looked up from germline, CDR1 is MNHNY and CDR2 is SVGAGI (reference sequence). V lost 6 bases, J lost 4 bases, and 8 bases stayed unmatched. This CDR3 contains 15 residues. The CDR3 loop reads CASSPAGQVGNTIYF. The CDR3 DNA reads TGTGCCAGCAGCCCCGCGGGACAGGTGGGAAACACCATATATTTT.